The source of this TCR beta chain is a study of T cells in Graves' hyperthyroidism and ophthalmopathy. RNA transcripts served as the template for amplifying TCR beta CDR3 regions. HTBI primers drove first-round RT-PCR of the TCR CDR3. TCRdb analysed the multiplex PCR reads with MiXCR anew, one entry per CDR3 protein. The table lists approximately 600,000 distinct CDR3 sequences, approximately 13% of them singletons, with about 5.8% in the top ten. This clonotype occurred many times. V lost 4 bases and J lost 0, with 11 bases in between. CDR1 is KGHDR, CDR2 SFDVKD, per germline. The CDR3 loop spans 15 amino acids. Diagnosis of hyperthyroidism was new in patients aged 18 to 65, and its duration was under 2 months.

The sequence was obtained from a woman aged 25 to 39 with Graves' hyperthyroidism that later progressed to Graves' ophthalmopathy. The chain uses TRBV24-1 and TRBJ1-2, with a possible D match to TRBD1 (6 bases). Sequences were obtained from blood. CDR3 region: CATSDPGAANYGYTF. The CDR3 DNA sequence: TGTGCCACCAGTGACCCGGGGGCTGCTAACTATGGCTACACCTTC.